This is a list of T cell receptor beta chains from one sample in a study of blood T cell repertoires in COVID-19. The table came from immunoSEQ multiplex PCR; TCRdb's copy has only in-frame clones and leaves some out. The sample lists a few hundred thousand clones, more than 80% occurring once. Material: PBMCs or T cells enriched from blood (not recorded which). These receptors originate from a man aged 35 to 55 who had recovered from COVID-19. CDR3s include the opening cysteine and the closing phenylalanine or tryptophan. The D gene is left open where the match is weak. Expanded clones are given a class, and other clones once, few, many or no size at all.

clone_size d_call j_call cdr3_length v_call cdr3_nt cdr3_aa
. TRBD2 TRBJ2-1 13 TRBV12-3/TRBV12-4 TGTGCCATCGGACTAGCGGGGTACAATGAGCAGTTCTTC CAIGLAGYNEQFF
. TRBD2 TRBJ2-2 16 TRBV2 TGTGCCAGCAGAGAGGGACTAGCGGGAGCGGCCGGGGAGCTGTTTTTT CASREGLAGAAGELFF
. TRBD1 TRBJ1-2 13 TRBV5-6 TGTGCCAGCAGCTTGGTAGGGGGCGATGGCTACACCTTC CASSLVGGDGYTF
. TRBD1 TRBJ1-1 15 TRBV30 TGTGCCTGGAGTGTCAAAACAGGGGGGAGGACTGAAGCTTTCTTT CAWSVKTGGRTEAFF
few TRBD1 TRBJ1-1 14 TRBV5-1 TGCGCCAGCACTCTCCAGGGGGGCAACACTGAAGCTTTCTTT CASTLQGGNTEAFF
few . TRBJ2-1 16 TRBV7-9 TGTGCCAGCAGCTTTGGAGGACCCAGCTCCTACAATGAGCAGTTCTTC CASSFGGPSSYNEQFF
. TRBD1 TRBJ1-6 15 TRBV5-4 TGTGCCAGCAGCTTCGGACAGGGAGGTAATTCACCCCTCCACTTT CASSFGQGGNSPLHF
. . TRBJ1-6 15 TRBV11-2 TGTGCCAGCAGCTTCGCGGCAGGGGATAATTCACCCCTCCACTTT CASSFAAGDNSPLHF
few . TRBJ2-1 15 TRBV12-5 TGTGCTAGTGGTTTGAGGCAGGGTAACTACAATGAGCAGTTCTTC CASGLRQGNYNEQFF
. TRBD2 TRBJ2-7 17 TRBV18 TGTGCCAGCTCACCTCGGCTAGCGGCCAAGAGCTCCTACGAGCAGTACTTC CASSPRLAAKSSYEQYF
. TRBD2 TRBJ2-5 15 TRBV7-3 TGTGCCAGCAGCTCCCGCGGGAGACCTCAAGAGACCCAGTACTTC CASSSRGRPQETQYF
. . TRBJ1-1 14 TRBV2 TGTGCCAGCAGTGCCCAGCCTCCGGGAGGCAAAGCTTTCTTT CASSAQPPGGKAFF
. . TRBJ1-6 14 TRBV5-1 TGCGCCAGCAGCTCGAGGGCCCAATATTCACCCCTCCACTTT CASSSRAQYSPLHF
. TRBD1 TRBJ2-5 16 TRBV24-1 TGTGCCACCAGTGATTCGGGGACAGGAGACCAAGAGACCCAGTACTTC CATSDSGTGDQETQYF
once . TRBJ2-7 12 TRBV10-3 TGTGCCATCAGTGAGCCAAACACCGAGCAGTACTTC CAISEPNTEQYF
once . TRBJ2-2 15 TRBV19 TGTGCCAGTAGTCTTCGGACAGATTACACCGGGGAGCTGTTTTTT CASSLRTDYTGELFF
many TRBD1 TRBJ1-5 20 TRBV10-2 TGCGCCAGCAGTGAGTCGCCAAGGACAGGGGATTTTTATAGCAATCAGCCCCAGCATTTT CASSESPRTGDFYSNQPQHF